The 16 T cell receptor beta chains below come from one sample, sequenced in a study of beta chain features in type 1 diabetes. The isolated RNA, all of it, was reverse transcribed, so expressed TCRB transcripts were what got sequenced. Measured with immunoSEQ multiplex PCR; TCRdb has only the in-frame clones, and not every one. The data hold roughly 240,000 clones, with 68% observed a single time. The sample taken for sequencing was naive CD4+ T cells from blood. Receptors were obtained from a man aged 30 to 45 in good health.

There are a few counts of this clone. This chain connects TRBV10-3 to TRBJ2-7; no clear D. V lost 0 bases, J lost 6 bases, and 12 bases lay in between. This CDR3 is 14 amino acids long. Germline CDR1 is ENHRY and CDR2 is SYGVKD. The DNA for the CDR3 is TGTGCCATCAGTGAGTCTCCTTTACCTACCGAGCAGTACTTC. This codes for CAISESPLPTEQYF.

Comment on this clone: Other DNA sequences of this sample code for an identical CDR3. This chain links TRBV29-1 with TRBJ1-1; unclear D gene. The V end lost 6 bases, the J end lost 0 bases, and 11 bases lay between the germline ends. The CDR3 runs 13 residues. From germline, CDR1 is SQVTM and CDR2 ANQGSEA. CDR3 coding DNA: TGCAGCGTCGCCGGACGGATGAACACTGAAGCTTTCTTT. It is translated as CSVAGRMNTEAFF.

The chain links TRBV10-3 to TRBJ2-5; D not resolved. Trimming stripped 3 bases from V and 1 base from J, with 6 bases between. Germline CDR1 ENHRY, CDR2 SYGVKD. CDR3 length equals 13 residues. The CDR3 sequence: CAISDGPQETQYF. The CDR3 DNA reads as TGTGCCATCAGTGACGGGCCCCAAGAGACCCAGTACTTC.

The chain carries TRBV4-3 and TRBJ1-5; a possible D gene is TRBD1 (5 bases). The CDR3 is made up of 13 amino acids. CDR1 LGHNA and CDR2 YSLEER come from the germline V gene. With 1 base removed from V and 6 bases from J, the gap between germline ends came to 7 bases. CDR3 bases: TGCGCCAGCAGCCAAGCGGGGGGTCAGCCCCAGCATTTT. This gives the protein CASSQAGGQPQHF.

This chain connects TRBV30 to TRBJ1-2; no reliable D call. The CDR3 spans 11 residues. V was shortened by 5 bases and J by 4 bases, with 8 bases between the two germline ends. CDR1 is GTSNPN and CDR2 is SVGIG in the germline V gene (reference sequence). As DNA, the CDR3 is TGTGCCTGGGCGGCGGTCTATGGCTACACCTTC. Its translation: CAWAAVYGYTF.

The chain employs TRBV4-2 and TRBJ2-1; 9 bases map to TRBD2. Germline CDR1 LGHNA, CDR2 YNFKEQ. Germline trimming cut 0 bases from V and 3 bases from J; bases unmatched to any gene: 6. The length of the CDR3 is 17 residues. CDR3 nucleotides: TGTGCCAGCAGCCAAGAAAATAGCGGGGGAAACTACAATGAGCAGTTCTTC. Amino acids: CASSQENSGGNYNEQFF.

This clone occurred a few times. The V gene is TRBV30, the J gene TRBJ2-7, with D maybe TRBD1 (5 bases). The CDR3 loop spans 13 amino acids. Germline V gene lookup returns CDR1 GTSNPN and CDR2 SVGIG (reference sequence). V lost 0 bases, J lost 6 bases, and 12 bases lay in between. Here the CDR3 DNA reads TGTGCCTGGAGTGTAGTTGAGACAGCCGAGCAGTACTTC. This encodes CAWSVVETAEQYF.

This chain links TRBV9 with TRBJ2-7, with D hard to call. Germline lookup yields CDR1 SGDLS and CDR2 YYNGEE. The CDR3 is 14 residues long. Trimming cost V 2 bases and J 0 bases, with 9 bases left between them. CDR3 in DNA: TGTGCCAGCAGCGTTGATCTAGTCTCCTACGAGCAGTACTTC. Translated, it gives CASSVDLVSYEQYF.

Concerning this clone itself: One end of the junction is discordant with germline, which a read error may explain. CDR3 sequence reads: CSAREAYEQYF. CDR3 in DNA: TGCAGTGCCAGAGAGGCGTACGAGCAGTACTTC. V is TRBV20-1 and J is TRBJ2-7; D is unclear. The CDR3 loop spans 11 amino acids. Germline V gene lookup returns CDR1 DFQATT and CDR2 SNEGSKA (reference sequence).

The rearrangement links TRBV20-1 to TRBJ2-3; no clear D. This CDR3 has 9 residues. In germline, CDR1 is DFQATT, CDR2 SNEGSKA (reference sequence). The CDR3 reads CRVPDTQYF. The CDR3 bases are TGCAGGGTACCTGATACGCAGTATTTT.

The chain has TRBV7-2 and TRBJ2-2, with D perhaps matching TRBD1 (6 bases). With 5 bases removed from V and 0 bases from J, the gap between germline ends came to 13 bases. In germline, CDR1 is SGHTA, CDR2 FQGNSA. This CDR3 is 16 amino acids long. The CDR3 spells CASSTGKSSNTGELFF. The DNA of the CDR3 is TGTGCCAGCAGCACAGGGAAATCTTCGAACACCGGGGAGCTGTTTTTT. Supplemented by reference TRBV7-2 and TRBJ2-2, the full variable domain reads GAGVSQSPSNKVTEKGKDVELRCDPISGHTALYWYRQSLGQGLEFLIYFQGNSAPDKSGLPSDRFSAERTGGSVSTLTIQRTQQEDSAVYLCASSTGKSSNTGELFFGEGSRLTVL.

The chain has TRBV10-3 and TRBJ2-2, with TRBD1 as a possible D gene (6 bases). V gave up 10 bases and J gave up 2 bases, with 20 bases separating them. The CDR3 length is 16 residues. Germline CDR1 ENHRY, CDR2 SYGVKD. This CDR3 reads CAKTGKPGQNTGELFF. CDR3 coding DNA: TGTGCCAAAACAGGAAAACCGGGACAAAACACCGGGGAGCTGTTTTTT.

The chain employs TRBV29-1 and TRBJ2-3; 8 nucleotides line up with TRBD1. The trim removed 2 bases at V and 6 bases at J, leaving 10 bases unmatched. The CDR3 totals 15 residues. Germline CDR1 reads SQVTM; CDR2 reads ANQGSEA. This CDR3 reads CSVEITGGQWDTQYF. CDR3 coding DNA: TGCAGCGTTGAAATAACAGGGGGACAATGGGATACGCAGTATTTT.

The chain combines TRBV30 with TRBJ2-5; tentatively, D is TRBD1 (5 bases). V lost 2 bases, J lost 3 bases, and 10 bases lay in between. Germline CDR1 reads GTSNPN; CDR2 reads SVGIG (reference sequence). The CDR3 has 13 residues. Written as DNA, the CDR3 is TGTGCCTGGAGTAGGGCAGGGAAAGAGACCCAGTACTTC. This encodes CAWSRAGKETQYF.

About this clone: One end of the junction varies from germline; a read error may be responsible. This sequence joins TRBV11-2 and TRBJ2-7; D not certain. The V gene's germline CDR1 is SGHAT and CDR2 FQNNGV. This CDR3 spans 11 amino acids. For the CDR3, the DNA is TGTTCCAGTTCGACCGCCTACGAGCAGTACTTC. Its protein product is CSSSTAYEQYF.

This chain uses TRBV18 with TRBJ2-1; D is undetermined. V was shortened by 6 bases and J by 5 bases, with 5 bases between the two germline ends. This CDR3 comprises 11 residues. Germline CDR1 KGHSH, CDR2 LQKENI. CDR3 region: CASSANNEQFF. For the CDR3, the DNA is TGTGCCAGCTCTGCGAACAATGAGCAGTTCTTC.